This T cell receptor beta chain was captured by sequencing in a study of blood T cell repertoires in COVID-19. Across the whole study: COVID-19 samples collected from the United States, Italy and Spain covered acute and convalescent phases.

Original data processing: By means of reference gene primer amplification, nucleated cell counts were estimated. Measured with immunoSEQ multiplex PCR; TCRdb has only the in-frame clones, and not every one. Clone size and V and J calls were adopted from that table, with D and trimming inferred from the DNA. Of about 280,000 clones listed, roughly 89% are singletons. There are 13 residues in the CDR3. CDR1 and CDR2 (germline): MNHEY, SVGAGI. The V gene lost 6 bases and the J gene lost 0 bases, with 8 bases spanning the gap. The sample taken for sequencing was PBMCs or T cells enriched from blood (not recorded which). The chain joins TRBV6-5 to TRBJ1-1; no clear D gene. This receptor was obtained from a woman aged 55-70 years who had recovered from COVID-19. DNA of the CDR3: TGTGCCAGCAGACAACATCTGAACACTGAAGCTTTCTTT. Translated: CASRQHLNTEAFF.